The 16 T cell receptor beta chains given below trace back to one sample, sequenced in a study of post-analysis software for immune sequencing data (dated by TCRdb to 2015 to 2017). The paper as a whole reports these results and caveats: Patients showed significantly higher frequencies than controls for a handful of TRBV segments, among them TRBV5-6, TRBV5-1 and TRBV20-1.

The receptor library was made with PCR. Data came from an Illumina HiSeq 2500. To reduce PCR and sequencing biases, unique molecular identifiers were incorporated into the TCR beta cDNA libraries. TCRdb redid the processing of the public reads, applying fastp at Q25 and MiXCR, and retained in-frame beta chains. Under each unique CDR3 protein, matching rows form one entry showing the most common genes and DNA. Counted in this sample were some 890,000 distinct CDR3 sequences; approximately 57% of them appeared once. Approximately 4.3% of the sample is held by the ten biggest clonotypes. Their antigens remain unidentified. Sequencing input: blood. Receptors were obtained from a girl between 5 and 17 years old with multiple sclerosis.

The chain is built from TRBV9 and TRBJ1-2; D may be TRBD1 (6 bases). V lost 4 bases to trimming and J lost 4 bases, with 14 bases between them. CDR1 SGDLS and CDR2 YYNGEE come from the germline V gene. This CDR3 has 14 amino acids. The CDR3 is CASSNDRFLYGYTF. CDR3 sequence (DNA): TGTGCCAGCAGCAATGACAGGTTCCTCTATGGCTACACCTTC.

CDR3 sequence reads: CSVELGVSKNIQYF. The DNA for the CDR3 is TGCAGCGTTGAATTGGGGGTTTCCAAAAACATTCAGTACTTC. The chain uses TRBV29-1 and TRBJ2-4; either TRBD1 or TRBD2 may fit D (5 bases each). The CDR3 has 14 amino acids. The germline V gene encodes CDR1 SQVTM and CDR2 ANQGSEA. Trimming stripped 2 bases from V and 2 bases from J, with 10 bases between.

This sequence joins TRBV18 and TRBJ2-1, with 7 positions matching TRBD2. There are 13 residues in the CDR3. V lost 8 bases to trimming and J lost 7 bases; unmatched junction nucleotides: 8. Germline CDR1 reads KGHSH; CDR2 reads LQKENI. CDR3 DNA sequence: TGTGCCAGCCGGCTAGCGGAGCAAAATGAGCAGTTCTTC. Protein: CASRLAEQNEQFF. Variable domain in full (rest from reference TRBV18 and TRBJ2-1): NAGVMQNPRHLVRRRGQEARLRCSPMKGHSHVYWYRQLPEEGLKFMVYLQKENIIDESGMPKERFSAEFPKEGPSILRIQQVVRGDSAAYFCASRLAEQNEQFFGPGTRLTVL.

The gene calls are TRBV5-1 and TRBJ2-7; D possibly matches TRBD1 or TRBD2 (5 bases each). The V gene lost 3 bases and the J gene lost 0 bases, with 16 bases spanning the gap. The CDR3 sequence is 16 residues long. Germline CDR1 is SGHRS and CDR2 is YFSETQ. The CDR3 sequence: CASSWGPKGASYEQYF. DNA of the CDR3: TGCGCCAGCAGCTGGGGACCGAAAGGGGCCTCCTACGAGCAGTACTTC.

This chain joins TRBV3-1 and TRBJ2-4, with D possibly matching TRBD2 (5 bases). Germline-derived CDR1 and CDR2 are LGHDT and YNNKEL (reference sequence). Trimming stripped 3 bases from V and 1 base from J, with 10 bases between. The CDR3 has 15 amino acids. The DNA of the CDR3 is TGTGCCAGCAGCCAGTGGACTGGGGCCAAAAACATTCAGTACTTC. The encoded protein is CASSQWTGAKNIQYF.

This clonotype was observed a handful of times. CDR3 sequence reads: CSATSSVPNEKLFF. The DNA of the CDR3 is TGCAGTGCTACCTCGTCGGTCCCTAATGAAAAACTGTTTTTT. V and J are TRBV20-1 and TRBJ1-4; no firm D call. Trimming cost V 4 bases and J 3 bases, with 12 bases left between them. Germline CDR1 DFQATT, CDR2 SNEGSKA (reference sequence). The CDR3 consists of 14 residues.

CDR3 DNA sequence: TGCGCCAGCACCCCGGTACAGGACTCCTACGAGCAGTACTTC. Translation: CASTPVQDSYEQYF. The chain joins TRBV5-1 to TRBJ2-7; weak D call: TRBD1 (5 bases). The CDR3 is 14 amino acids. Germline lookup yields CDR1 SGHRS and CDR2 YFSETQ. The V gene lost 6 bases and the J gene lost 0 bases, with 13 bases spanning the gap.

This chain uses TRBV10-3 with TRBJ2-7; tentatively, D is TRBD1 (6 bases). Per the germline V gene, CDR1 is ENHRY and CDR2 is SYGVKD. The CDR3 is 14 amino acids. With 5 bases removed from V and 5 bases from J, the gap between germline ends came to 16 bases. CDR3 protein: CAISTRTVSDEQYF. In DNA, the CDR3 is TGTGCCATCAGTACCAGGACAGTGTCGGACGAGCAGTACTTC.

Only a few counts were recorded for this clonotype. The chain combines TRBV14 with TRBJ2-1; TRBD2 aligns across 7 bases. Per the germline V gene, CDR1 is SGHDN and CDR2 is FVKESK. With V trimmed by 3 bases and J by 4 bases, 6 bases remained unmatched. The CDR3 consists of 15 residues. The CDR3 is CASSHSSGLYNEQFF. Here the CDR3 DNA reads TGTGCCAGCAGCCACTCTAGCGGATTATACAATGAGCAGTTCTTC.

The CDR3 spells CASSLALGLATHEQYF. In nucleotides, the CDR3 is TGTGCCAGCAGCTTAGCGCTGGGACTAGCGACCCACGAGCAGTACTTC. V usage is TRBV7-9 and J usage is TRBJ2-5, with TRBD2 identical over 10 bases. Matching the DNA end better, TRBJ2-7 makes the J call doubtful. CDR1 and CDR2 from the germline V gene are SEHNR and FQNEAQ (reference sequence). The length of the CDR3 is 16 residues.

This clonotype occurred a few times. The gene calls are TRBV29-1 and TRBJ1-2; maybe TRBD1 (5 bases). Germline loops: CDR1 SQVTM, CDR2 ANQGSEA. The CDR3 contains 12 residues. CDR3 loop: CSVTTANYGYTF. The CDR3 bases are TGCAGTGTAACGACAGCTAACTATGGCTACACCTTC.

This clonotype was observed once. This chain links TRBV18 with TRBJ2-5; D is uncertain. Looked up from germline, CDR1 is KGHSH and CDR2 is LQKENI. Trimming stripped 3 bases from V and 3 bases from J, with 11 bases between. The length of the CDR3 is 14 residues. CDR3 in amino acids: CASSPMGWEETQYF. The CDR3 DNA reads as TGTGCCAGCTCACCTATGGGCTGGGAAGAGACCCAGTACTTC.

V gene TRBV5-1 combines with J gene TRBJ2-7; TRBD2 is a possible D gene (7 bases). Germline V lookup: CDR1 SGHRS, CDR2 YFSETQ. Trimming removed 4 bases from V and 1 base from J, with 15 bases in between. There are 15 residues in the CDR3. The CDR3 reads CASSPGGLRSYEQYF. For the CDR3, the DNA is TGCGCCAGCAGCCCCGGGGGGCTTCGTTCCTACGAGCAGTACTTC.

The table lists this clonotype with a few counts. This chain joins TRBV6-6 and TRBJ2-3, with TRBD1 matching over 9 bases. Losses at the gene ends were 10 bases for V and 5 bases for J; bases not matched to a gene: 7. The CDR3 contains 13 residues. Germline CDR1 MNHNY, CDR2 SVGAGI (reference sequence). The DNA for the CDR3 is TGTGCCACCCGGACAGGGGTACAAGATACGCAGTATTTT. Its protein product is CATRTGVQDTQYF.

The J gene is TRBJ2-7, the V gene TRBV6-6, with D unresolved. The CDR3 is 13 residues long. The germline V gene encodes CDR1 MNHNY and CDR2 SVGAGI (reference sequence). V was shortened by 7 bases and J by 3 bases, with 13 bases between the two germline ends. The DNA for the CDR3 is TGTGCCAGCACTGAAATAGAATACTACGAGCAGTACTTC. Translated, it gives CASTEIEYYEQYF.

This rearrangement joins TRBV25-1 to TRBJ2-3, with D possibly TRBD1 on 7 matching bases. The germline V gene has CDR1 MGHDK and CDR2 SYGVNS. The CDR3 extends over 15 amino acids. V was cut by 6 bases and J by 5 bases, with 18 bases left in between. The CDR3 region has the DNA TGTGCCAGCAGGATCAGTAGGGGGCGGGGAGATACGCAGTATTTT. It specifies CASRISRGRGDTQYF.